This T cell receptor (beta chain) was identified during a study of shared clonotypes between healthy human individuals. The CDR3 spans 14 residues. V dropped 5 bases and J dropped 7; count of bases not matched to a gene: 6. The V gene's germline CDR1 is MNHNY and CDR2 SVGAGI (reference sequence). The authors divided CD4+ cells into CD45RA+ naive and CD45RA-negative memory subsets. TCRdb's table, derived via immunoSEQ multiplex PCR, lists solely in-frame clones and lacks some. The sample records about 1 million clones, about 77% being singletons. Sequenced sample: memory CD4+ T cells sorted from blood. Subset given: CD45RA-negative fraction. The chain recombines TRBV6-6 with TRBJ2-2; 8 positions agree with TRBD1. This clonotype originated in a man aged 18-30 years in good health. The CDR3 reads CASSQGAGIGELFF. The CDR3 bases are TGTGCCAGCAGTCAGGGGGCGGGAATCGGGGAGCTGTTTTTT.